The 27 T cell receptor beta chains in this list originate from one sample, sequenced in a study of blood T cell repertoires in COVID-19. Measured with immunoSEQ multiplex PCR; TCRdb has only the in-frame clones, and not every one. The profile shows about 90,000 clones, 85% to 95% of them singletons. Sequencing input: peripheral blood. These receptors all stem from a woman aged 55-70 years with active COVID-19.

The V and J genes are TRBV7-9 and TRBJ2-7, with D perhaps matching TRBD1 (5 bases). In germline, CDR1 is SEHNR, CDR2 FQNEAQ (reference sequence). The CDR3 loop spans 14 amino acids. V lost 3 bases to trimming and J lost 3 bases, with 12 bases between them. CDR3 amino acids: CASSLSQGGYEQYF. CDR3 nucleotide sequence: TGTGCCAGCAGCTTGAGTCAGGGTGGCTACGAGCAGTACTTC.

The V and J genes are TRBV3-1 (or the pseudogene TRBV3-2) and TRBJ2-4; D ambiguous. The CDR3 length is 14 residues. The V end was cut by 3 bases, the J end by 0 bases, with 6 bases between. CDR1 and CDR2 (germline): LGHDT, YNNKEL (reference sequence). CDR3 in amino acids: CASSQAVAKNIQYF. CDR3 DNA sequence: TGTGCCAGCAGCCAGGCGGTAGCCAAAAACATTCAGTACTTC.

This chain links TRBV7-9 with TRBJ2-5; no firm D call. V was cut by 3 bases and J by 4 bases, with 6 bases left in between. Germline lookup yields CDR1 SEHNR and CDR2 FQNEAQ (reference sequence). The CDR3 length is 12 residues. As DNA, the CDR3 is TGTGCCAGCAGCTTCGGAGCAGAGACCCAGTACTTC. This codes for CASSFGAETQYF.

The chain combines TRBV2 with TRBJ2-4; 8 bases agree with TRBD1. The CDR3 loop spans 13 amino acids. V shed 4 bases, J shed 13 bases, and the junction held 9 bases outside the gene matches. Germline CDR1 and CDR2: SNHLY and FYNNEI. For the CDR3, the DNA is TGTGCCAGCAGTGCTGGACAGGGTAGTGCACAGTACTTC. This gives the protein CASSAGQGSAQYF.

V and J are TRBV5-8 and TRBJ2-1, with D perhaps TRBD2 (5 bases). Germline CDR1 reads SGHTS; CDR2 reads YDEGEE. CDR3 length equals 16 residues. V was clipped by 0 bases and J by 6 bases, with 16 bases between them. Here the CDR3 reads CASSLGRGKIPNEQFF. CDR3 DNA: TGTGCCAGCAGCTTGGGACGGGGAAAGATCCCCAATGAGCAGTTCTTC.

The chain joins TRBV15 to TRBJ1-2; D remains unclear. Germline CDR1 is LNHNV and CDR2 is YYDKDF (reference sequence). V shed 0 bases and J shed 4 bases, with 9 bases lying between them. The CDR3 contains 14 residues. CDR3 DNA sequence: TGTGCCACCAGCAGAGATAAGGAGGGCTATGGCTACACCTTC. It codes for CATSRDKEGYGYTF.

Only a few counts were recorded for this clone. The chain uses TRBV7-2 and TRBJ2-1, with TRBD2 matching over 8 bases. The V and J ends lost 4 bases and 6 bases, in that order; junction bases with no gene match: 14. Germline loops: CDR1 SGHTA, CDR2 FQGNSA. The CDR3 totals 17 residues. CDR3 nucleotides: TGTGCCAGCAGCTCCCGCCAAAGTAGCGGGACGATCAATGAGCAGTTCTTC. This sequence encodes CASSSRQSSGTINEQFF.

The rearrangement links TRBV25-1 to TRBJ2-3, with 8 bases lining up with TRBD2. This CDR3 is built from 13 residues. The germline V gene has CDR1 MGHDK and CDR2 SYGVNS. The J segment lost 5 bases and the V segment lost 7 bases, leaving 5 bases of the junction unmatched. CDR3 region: CASTAGARDTQYF. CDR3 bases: TGTGCCAGCACAGCGGGAGCGCGAGATACGCAGTATTTT.

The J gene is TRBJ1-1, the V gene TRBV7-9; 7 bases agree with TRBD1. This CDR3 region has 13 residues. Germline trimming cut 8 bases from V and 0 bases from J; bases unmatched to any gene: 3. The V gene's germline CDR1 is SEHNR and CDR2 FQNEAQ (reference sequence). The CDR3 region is CASGTDLNTEAFF. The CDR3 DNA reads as TGTGCCAGCGGGACAGACTTGAACACTGAAGCTTTCTTT.

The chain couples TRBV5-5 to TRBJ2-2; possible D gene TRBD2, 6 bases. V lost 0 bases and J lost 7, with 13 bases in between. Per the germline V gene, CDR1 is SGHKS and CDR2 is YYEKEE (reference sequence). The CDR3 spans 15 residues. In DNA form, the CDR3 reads TGTGCCAGCAGCTTGGGGGGGACTTTCCTCGGGGAGCTGTTTTTT. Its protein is CASSLGGTFLGELFF.

Written as DNA, the CDR3 is TGTGCCAGCAGAGAACGCCTTGGCCCCTACGAGCAGTACTTC. Protein: CASRERLGPYEQYF. The chain employs TRBV27 and TRBJ2-7, with D hard to call. The CDR3 has 14 amino acids. In germline, CDR1 is MNHEY, CDR2 SMNVEV (reference sequence). Trimming removed 6 bases from V and 2 bases from J, with 14 bases in between.

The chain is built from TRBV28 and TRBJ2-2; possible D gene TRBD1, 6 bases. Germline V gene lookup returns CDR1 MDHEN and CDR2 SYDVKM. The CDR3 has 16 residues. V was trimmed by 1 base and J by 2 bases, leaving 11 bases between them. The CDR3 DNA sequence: TGTGCCAGCAGTTTATATGGACAGATTAACACCGGGGAGCTGTTTTTT. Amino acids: CASSLYGQINTGELFF.

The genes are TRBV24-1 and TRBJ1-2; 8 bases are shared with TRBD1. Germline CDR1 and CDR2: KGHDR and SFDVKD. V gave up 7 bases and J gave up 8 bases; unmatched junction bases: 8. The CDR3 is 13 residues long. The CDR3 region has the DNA TGTGCCACCAGCCAACAGGGGACAGGCGGCTACACCTTC. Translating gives CATSQQGTGGYTF.

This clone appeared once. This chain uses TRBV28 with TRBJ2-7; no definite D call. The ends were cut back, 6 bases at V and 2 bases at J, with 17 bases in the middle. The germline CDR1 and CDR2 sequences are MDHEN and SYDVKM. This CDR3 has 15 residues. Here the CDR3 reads CASSQDTGHAYEQYF. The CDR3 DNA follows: TGTGCCAGCAGCCAAGACACCGGTCATGCCTACGAGCAGTACTTC.

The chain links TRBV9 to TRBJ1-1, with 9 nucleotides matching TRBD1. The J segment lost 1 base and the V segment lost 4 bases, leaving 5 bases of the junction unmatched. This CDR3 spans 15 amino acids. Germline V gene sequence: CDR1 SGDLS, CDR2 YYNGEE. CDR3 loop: CASSPRDRENTEAFF. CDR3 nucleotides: TGTGCCAGCAGCCCGAGGGACAGGGAGAACACTGAAGCTTTCTTT.

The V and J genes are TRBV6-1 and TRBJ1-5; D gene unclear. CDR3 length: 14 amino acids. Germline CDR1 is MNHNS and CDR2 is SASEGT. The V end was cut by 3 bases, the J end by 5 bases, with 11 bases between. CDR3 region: CASSDPEGHQPQHF. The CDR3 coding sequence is TGTGCCAGCAGTGACCCAGAGGGCCATCAGCCCCAGCATTTT.

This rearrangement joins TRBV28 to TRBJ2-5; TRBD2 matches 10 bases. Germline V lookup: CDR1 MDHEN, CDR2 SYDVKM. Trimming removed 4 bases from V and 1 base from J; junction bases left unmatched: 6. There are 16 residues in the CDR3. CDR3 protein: CASSSYSGGPQETQYF. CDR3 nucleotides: TGTGCCAGCAGTTCCTATAGCGGGGGGCCCCAAGAGACCCAGTACTTC.

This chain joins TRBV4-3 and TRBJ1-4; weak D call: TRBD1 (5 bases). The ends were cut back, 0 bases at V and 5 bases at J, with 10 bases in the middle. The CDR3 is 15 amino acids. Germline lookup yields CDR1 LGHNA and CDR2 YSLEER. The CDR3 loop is CASSQEGGKNEKLFF. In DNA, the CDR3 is TGCGCCAGCAGCCAAGAGGGGGGTAAGAATGAAAAACTGTTTTTT.

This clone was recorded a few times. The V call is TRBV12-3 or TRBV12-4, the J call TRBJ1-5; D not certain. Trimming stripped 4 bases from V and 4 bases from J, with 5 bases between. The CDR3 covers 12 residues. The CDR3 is CASSSGNQPQHF. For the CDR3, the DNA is TGTGCCAGCAGTTCCGGTAATCAGCCCCAGCATTTT.

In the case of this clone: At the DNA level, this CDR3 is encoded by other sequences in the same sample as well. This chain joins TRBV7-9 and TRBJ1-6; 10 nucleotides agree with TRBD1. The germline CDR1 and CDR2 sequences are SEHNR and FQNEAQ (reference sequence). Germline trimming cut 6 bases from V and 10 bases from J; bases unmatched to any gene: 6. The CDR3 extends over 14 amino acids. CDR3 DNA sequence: TGTGCCAGCAGTCTGGGACAGGGGAGGTCACCCCTCCACTTT. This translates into CASSLGQGRSPLHF. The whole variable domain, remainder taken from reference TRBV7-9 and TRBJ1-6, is DTGVSQNPRHKITKRGQNVTFRCDPISEHNRLYWYRQTLGQGPEFLTYFQNEAQLEKSRLLSDRFSAERPKGSFSTLEIQRTEQGDSAMYLCASSLGQGRSPLHFGNGTRLTVT.

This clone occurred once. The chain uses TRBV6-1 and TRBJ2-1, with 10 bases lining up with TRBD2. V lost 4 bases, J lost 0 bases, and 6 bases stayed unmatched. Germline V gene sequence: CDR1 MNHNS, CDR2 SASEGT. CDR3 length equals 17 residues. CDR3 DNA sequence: TGTGCCAGCAGTGGCTTGGGACTAGCGAACTCCTACAATGAGCAGTTCTTC. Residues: CASSGLGLANSYNEQFF.

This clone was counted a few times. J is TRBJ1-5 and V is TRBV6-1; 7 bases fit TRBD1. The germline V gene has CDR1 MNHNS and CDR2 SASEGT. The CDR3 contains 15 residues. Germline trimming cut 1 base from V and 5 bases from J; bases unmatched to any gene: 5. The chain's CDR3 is CASSEGDRPYQPQHF. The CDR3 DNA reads TGTGCCAGCAGTGAAGGGGACAGACCGTATCAGCCCCAGCATTTT.

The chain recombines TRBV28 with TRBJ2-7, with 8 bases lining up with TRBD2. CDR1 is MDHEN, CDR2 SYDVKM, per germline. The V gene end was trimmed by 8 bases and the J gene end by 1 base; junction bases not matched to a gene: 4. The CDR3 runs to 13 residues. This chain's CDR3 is CASLAGLSYEQYF. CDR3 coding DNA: TGTGCCAGCTTAGCGGGACTTTCCTACGAGCAGTACTTC.

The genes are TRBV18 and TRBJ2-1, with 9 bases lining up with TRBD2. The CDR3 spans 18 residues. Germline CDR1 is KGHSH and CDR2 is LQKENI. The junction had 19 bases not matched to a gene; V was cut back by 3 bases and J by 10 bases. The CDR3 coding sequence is TGTGCCAGCTCACCCAGTGTCGGCGCTAGCGGGGTCGCGCGGGAGCAGTTCTTC. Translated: CASSPSVGASGVAREQFF.

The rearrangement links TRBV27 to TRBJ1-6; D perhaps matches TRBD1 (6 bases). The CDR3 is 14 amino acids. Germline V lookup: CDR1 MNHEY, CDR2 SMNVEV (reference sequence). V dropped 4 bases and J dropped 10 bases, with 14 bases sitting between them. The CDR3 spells CASSYRARDSPLHF. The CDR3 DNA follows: TGTGCCAGCAGTTACAGGGCTAGGGACTCACCCCTCCACTTT.

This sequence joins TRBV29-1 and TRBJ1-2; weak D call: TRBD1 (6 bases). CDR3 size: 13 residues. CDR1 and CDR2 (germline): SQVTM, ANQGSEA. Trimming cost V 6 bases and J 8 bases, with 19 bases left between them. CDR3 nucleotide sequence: TGCAGCGTGGACCTACAGGGAAGATGGGGCTACACCTTC. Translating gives CSVDLQGRWGYTF.

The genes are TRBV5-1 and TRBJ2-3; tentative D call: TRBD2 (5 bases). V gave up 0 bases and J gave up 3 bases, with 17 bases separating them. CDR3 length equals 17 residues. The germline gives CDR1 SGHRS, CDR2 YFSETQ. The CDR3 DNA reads TGCGCCAGCAGCTTGGCCGGCGTCTACCGAGGGACAGATACGCAGTATTTT. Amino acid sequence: CASSLAGVYRGTDTQYF.